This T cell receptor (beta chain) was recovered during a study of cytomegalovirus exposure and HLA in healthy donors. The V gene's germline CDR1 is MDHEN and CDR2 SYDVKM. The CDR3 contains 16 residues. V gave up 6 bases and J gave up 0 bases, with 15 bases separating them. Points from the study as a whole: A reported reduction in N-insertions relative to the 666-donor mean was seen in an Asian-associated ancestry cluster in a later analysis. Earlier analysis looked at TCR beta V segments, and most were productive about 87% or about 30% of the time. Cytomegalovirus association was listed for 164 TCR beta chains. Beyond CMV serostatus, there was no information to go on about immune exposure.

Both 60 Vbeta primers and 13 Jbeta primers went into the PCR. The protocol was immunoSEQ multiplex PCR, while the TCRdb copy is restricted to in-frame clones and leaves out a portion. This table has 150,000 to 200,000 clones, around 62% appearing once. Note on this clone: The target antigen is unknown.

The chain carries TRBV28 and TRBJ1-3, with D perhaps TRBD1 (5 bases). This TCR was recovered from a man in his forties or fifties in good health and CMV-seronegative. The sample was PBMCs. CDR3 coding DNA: TGTGCCAGCAGCCCCGCGGGACTTACCTCTGGAAACACCATATATTTT. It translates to CASSPAGLTSGNTIYF. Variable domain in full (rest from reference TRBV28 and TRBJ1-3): DVKVTQSSRYLVKRTGEKVFLECVQDMDHENMFWYRQDPGLGLRLIYFSYDVKMKEKGDIPEGYSVSREKKERFSLILESASTNQTSMYLCASSPAGLTSGNTIYFGEGSWLTVV.